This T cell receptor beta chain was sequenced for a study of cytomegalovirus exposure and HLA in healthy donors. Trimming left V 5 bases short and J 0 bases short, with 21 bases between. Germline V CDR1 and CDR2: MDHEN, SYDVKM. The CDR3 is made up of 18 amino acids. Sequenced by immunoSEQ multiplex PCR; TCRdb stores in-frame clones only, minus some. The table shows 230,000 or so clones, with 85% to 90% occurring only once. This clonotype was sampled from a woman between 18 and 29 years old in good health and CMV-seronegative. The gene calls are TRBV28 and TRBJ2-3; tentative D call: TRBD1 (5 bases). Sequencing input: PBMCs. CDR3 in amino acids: CASSPRTLSPQSTDTQYF. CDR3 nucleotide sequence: TGTGCCAGCAGTCCTCGGACACTTTCCCCCCAGAGCACAGATACGCAGTATTTT.